Below, 21 T cell receptor beta chains from the same sample are listed, as sequenced in a study of T cell responses to AZD1222 COVID-19 vaccine. The data were produced by immunoSEQ multiplex PCR, yet TCRdb's version contains in-frame clones alone and is incomplete. The sample shows about 210,000 clones, 92% of them seen only once. Sequencing used peripheral blood, obtained on day 0 of AZD1222 vaccination. These receptors were taken from an adult in good health.

This clone was recorded only once. Here the CDR3 reads CASSPLAGGAPLYEQYF. The CDR3 region has the DNA TGTGCCAGCAGCCCCCTCGCGGGGGGGGCCCCCTTATACGAGCAGTACTTC. V is TRBV7-6 and J is TRBJ2-7; 9 positions match TRBD2. V lost 5 bases to trimming and J lost 4 bases; unmatched junction nucleotides: 15. The CDR3 has 17 residues. Germline assignment: CDR1 SGHVS and CDR2 FNYEAQ.

The chain carries TRBV5-1 and TRBJ1-1, with 9 bases matching TRBD1. Germline V gene lookup returns CDR1 SGHRS and CDR2 YFSETQ. Trimming took 4 bases from V and 3 from J; bases not matched to a gene: 4. There are 14 residues in the CDR3. This chain's CDR3 is CASSGQGTHTEAFF. CDR3 nucleotides: TGCGCCAGCAGCGGACAGGGGACGCACACTGAAGCTTTCTTT. Looking up the rest from reference TRBV5-1 and TRBJ1-1 gives the full variable domain: KAGVTQTPRYLIKTRGQQVTLSCSPISGHRSVSWYQQTPGQGLQFLFEYFSETQRNKGNFPGRFSGRQFSNSRSEMNVSTLELGDSALYLCASSGQGTHTEAFFGQGTRLTVV.

The chain is built from TRBV7-2 and TRBJ2-5, with TRBD2 matching over 7 bases. Germline V gene data show CDR1 as SGHTA and CDR2 as FQGNSA. V was pared by 1 base and J by 5 bases, with 4 bases of the junction left unmatched. CDR3 length: 14 residues. DNA for the CDR3: TGTGCCAGCAGCTTAGTATCCGGGGGGGAGACCCAGTACTTC. Translated: CASSLVSGGETQYF.

The chain has TRBV12-3 or TRBV12-4 and TRBJ1-5; 10 bases fit TRBD1. Trimming at V came to 3 bases and at J to 7 bases, leaving 0 bases not matched to a gene. This CDR3 region has 13 residues. For the CDR3, the DNA is TGTGCCAGCAGTTTGACAGGGGGCCAGCCCCAGCATTTT. Its protein is CASSLTGGQPQHF.

The rearrangement uses TRBV6-6 and TRBJ2-1, with D perhaps given as TRBD1 or TRBD2 (5 bases each). The germline gives CDR1 MNHNY, CDR2 SVGAGI (reference sequence). This CDR3 region has 14 residues. Deletions cut 10 bases from V and 7 bases from J, with 20 bases between. The CDR3 bases are TGTGCCACCTTGGGAACCGGGACGGGTAATGAGCAGTTCTTC. Protein sequence: CATLGTGTGNEQFF.

This clone was seen once. The rearrangement links TRBV12-3 or TRBV12-4 to TRBJ1-2; D may be TRBD1 (6 bases). This CDR3 comprises 12 residues. The germline V and J ends were trimmed by 7 bases and 8 bases, with 14 bases remaining between them. The CDR3 sequence is CASTQGRGGYTF. As DNA, the CDR3 is TGTGCCAGCACCCAGGGGAGAGGGGGCTACACCTTC.

The chain has TRBV5-1 and TRBJ1-2; no firm D call. Per the germline V gene, CDR1 is SGHRS and CDR2 is YFSETQ. The CDR3 contains 12 residues. V lost 3 bases and J 7 bases, leaving 10 bases between the germline ends. The CDR3 nucleotides are TGCGCCAGCAGCTCTTCCACAGCTGGCTACACCTTC. Its protein product is CASSSSTAGYTF.

The CDR3 DNA is TGTGCCAGCAGCACCGCCTATGGCTACACCTTC. Its translation is CASSTAYGYTF. The gene calls are TRBV28 and TRBJ1-2; D is unresolved. This CDR3 comprises 11 residues. Germline assignment: CDR1 MDHEN and CDR2 SYDVKM. Trimming cost V 6 bases and J 4 bases, with 6 bases left between them.

The chain couples TRBV10-3 to TRBJ2-7; D not certain. The CDR3 consists of 15 residues. V lost 0 bases and J lost 0, with 9 bases in between. Germline loops: CDR1 ENHRY, CDR2 SYGVKD. CDR3 loop: CAISESMASSYEQYF. For the CDR3, the DNA is TGTGCCATCAGTGAGTCAATGGCGAGCTCCTACGAGCAGTACTTC.

This sequence joins TRBV14 and TRBJ2-7; D assignment may be TRBD1 or TRBD2 (5 bases each). Trimming stripped 8 bases from V and 6 bases from J, with 17 bases between. The V gene's germline CDR1 is SGHDN and CDR2 FVKESK. This CDR3 has 13 amino acids. Here the CDR3 DNA reads TGTGCCAGCCGACCGTCGGGGCCGCGCGAGCAGTACTTC. It specifies CASRPSGPREQYF.

The J gene is TRBJ1-1, the V gene TRBV18; TRBD1 agrees at 8 bases. The V segment lost 2 bases and the J segment 8 bases; nucleotides outside the gene matches: 4. Per germline, CDR1 KGHSH and CDR2 LQKENI. The CDR3 contains 13 residues. CDR3 in DNA: TGTGCCAGCTCACCATCCGGGACAGGAGAAGCTTTCTTT. Translating gives CASSPSGTGEAFF.

This clone was seen only once. The chain combines TRBV5-1 with TRBJ1-2, with 9 bases identical to TRBD1. In germline, CDR1 is SGHRS, CDR2 YFSETQ. V lost 3 bases to trimming and J lost 3 bases; unmatched junction nucleotides: 6. The CDR3 has 15 amino acids. CDR3 nucleotide sequence: TGCGCCAGCAGCTCGGGACAGGGTACTTACTATGGCTACACCTTC. Translating it yields CASSSGQGTYYGYTF.

The chain joins TRBV6-1 to TRBJ1-5; no definite D call. The germline V gene encodes CDR1 MNHNS and CDR2 SASEGT. The CDR3 is 16 amino acids. Trimming stripped 0 bases from V and 9 bases from J, with 18 bases between. The CDR3 spells CASSEAATGSWRPQHF. The CDR3 DNA is TGTGCCAGCAGTGAAGCCGCCACCGGGAGCTGGAGGCCCCAGCATTTT.

This sequence joins TRBV7-3 and TRBJ2-5; 11 bases fit TRBD1. J gave up 4 bases and V 4 bases, and 5 bases lay outside the gene matches. Looked up from germline, CDR1 is SGHTA and CDR2 is FQGTGA. This CDR3 has 15 residues. In nucleotides, the CDR3 is TGTGCCAGCAGCTGGACAGGGGGCGCGGGAGAGACCCAGTACTTC. This gives the protein CASSWTGGAGETQYF.

The gene calls are TRBV3-1 (or the pseudogene TRBV3-2) and TRBJ2-7; D uncertain. This CDR3 has 16 residues. Deletions cut 0 bases from V and 2 bases from J, with 14 bases between. The germline gives CDR1 LGHDT, CDR2 YNNKEL (reference sequence). CDR3 sequence (DNA): TGTGCCAGCAGCCAAGAGTACCAGGTAGTCCCCTACGAGCAGTACTTC. Amino acids: CASSQEYQVVPYEQYF.

This clone was seen a single time. This sequence joins TRBV19 and TRBJ1-1; perhaps TRBD1 as D (5 bases). The CDR3 length is 14 residues. Germline CDR1 and CDR2: LNHDA and SQIVND (reference sequence). With 4 bases removed from V and 2 bases from J, the gap between germline ends came to 11 bases. CDR3 nucleotide sequence: TGTGCCAGTAGTACAACCAGGGTTAACACTGAAGCTTTCTTT. It yields the protein CASSTTRVNTEAFF.

The chain links TRBV5-5 to TRBJ1-1; D is possibly TRBD1 (5 bases). Trimming shortened V by 1 base and J by 7 bases, and 11 bases separated the two germline ends. CDR1 SGHKS and CDR2 YYEKEE come from the germline V gene (reference sequence). This CDR3 is built from 13 residues. Here the CDR3 DNA reads TGTGCCAGCAGCTTGCAGGGAGAGGGTGAAGCTTTCTTT. Amino acids: CASSLQGEGEAFF.

The chain combines TRBV2 with TRBJ1-4; 8 positions agree with TRBD1. Germline-derived CDR1 and CDR2 are SNHLY and FYNNEI. This CDR3 region has 14 residues. The V gene end was trimmed by 4 bases and the J gene end by 4 bases; junction bases not matched to a gene: 2. The CDR3 DNA is TGTGCCAGCAGTGGGGACAGGATTAATGAAAAACTGTTTTTT. As protein: CASSGDRINEKLFF.

The V gene is TRBV30, the J gene TRBJ1-2; D unclear. The CDR3 has 11 amino acids. Germline V gene data show CDR1 as GTSNPN and CDR2 as SVGIG (reference sequence). Trimming left V 0 bases short and J 8 bases short, with 7 bases between. CDR3 amino acids: CAWSVGWGYTF. The CDR3 nucleotides read TGTGCCTGGAGTGTAGGTTGGGGCTACACCTTC.

This rearrangement joins TRBV18 to TRBJ1-5; D gene uncertain. CDR1 KGHSH and CDR2 LQKENI come from the germline V gene. V lost 2 bases and J lost 0, with 2 bases in between. There are 13 residues in the CDR3. The CDR3 here is CASSPSSNQPQHF. DNA of the CDR3: TGTGCCAGCTCACCAAGTAGCAATCAGCCCCAGCATTTT.

This clone was picked up one time. The chain couples TRBV12-3 or TRBV12-4 to TRBJ1-5; D gene ambiguous. Trimming cost V 6 bases and J 5 bases, with 11 bases left between them. CDR3 length equals 13 residues. The CDR3 coding sequence is TGTGCCAGCAGCCCGAATCAAGATCAGCCCCAGCATTTT. This codes for CASSPNQDQPQHF.